This is a list of T cell receptor beta chains from one sample in a study of Graves' ophthalmopathy and Graves' hyperthyroidism. TCRdb re-derived calls from the multiplex PCR reads in MiXCR, one entry per CDR3 protein. The table lists about 500,000 distinct CDR3 sequences, approximately 15% of them singletons, with about 9.4% in the top ten. Specimen: blood. These receptors originate from a woman aged 25 to 39 with Graves' ophthalmopathy. Both conserved end residues are part of each CDR3. A D gene is named only where the DNA matches it firmly. The listing skips clone size in some rows; elsewhere it reads once, few, many or a size class.

size | D | J | length | V | DNA | CDR3
many | . | TRBJ2-7 | 16 | TRBV4-1 | TGCGCCAGCAGCCTAAGAGGGATTGGAGCGGCCTACGAGCAGTACTTC | CASSLRGIGAAYEQYF
many | TRBD2 | TRBJ2-7 | 14 | TRBV12-5 | TGTGCTAGCGCCCTGGGACTAGCGGGTTACGAGCAGTACTTC | CASALGLAGYEQYF
. | . | TRBJ1-2 | 13 | TRBV2 | TGTGCCAGCACCATAGGACAACTCTATGGCTACACCTTC | CASTIGQLYGYTF
many | . | TRBJ1-2 | 14 | TRBV27 | TGTGCCAGCAGTTGGGGCGGGTCTAACTATGGCTACACCTTC | CASSWGGSNYGYTF
. | TRBD1 | TRBJ2-7 | 13 | TRBV20-1 | TGCAGTGCTGAAACGGGACAGGCCTACGAGCAGTACTTC | CSAETGQAYEQYF
many | . | TRBJ1-5 | 15 | TRBV20-1 | TGCAGTGCTAGAGACGAAGCGGGAGAGGCTCAGCCCCAGCATTTT | CSARDEAGEAQPQHF
many | TRBD2 | TRBJ2-2 | 16 | TRBV3-1 | TGTGCCAGCAGCCAAGGACTAGCGGGAGTTATCGGGGAGCTGTTTTTT | CASSQGLAGVIGELFF
many | . | TRBJ1-2 | 14 | TRBV7-2 | TGTGCCAGCAGCTTAACCCAGGGCACCTATGGCTACACCTTC | CASSLTQGTYGYTF
many | TRBD1 | TRBJ1-2 | 13 | TRBV20-1 | TGCAGTGCAAAGACCGGGACAGGGGATGGCTACACCTTC | CSAKTGTGDGYTF
many | TRBD1 | TRBJ2-2 | 19 | TRBV6-4 | TGTGCCAGCAGTCCCGGGACAGGGACTCTTCATTCGAACACCGGGGAGCTGTTTTTT | CASSPGTGTLHSNTGELFF
many | . | TRBJ2-7 | 14 | TRBV6-1 | TGTGCCAGCAGTGCCGACAGGTTTGCCTACGAGCAGTACTTC | CASSADRFAYEQYF